Below are 12 T cell receptor beta chains sequenced from a single sample in a study of cytomegalovirus exposure and HLA in healthy donors. The PCR ran on 60 Vbeta and 13 Jbeta primers. Profiling relied on immunoSEQ multiplex PCR, and the TCRdb table lists in-frame clones only, not all of them. The top ten hold approximately 6.5% of the sample, which has hundreds of thousands of clones, about 80% seen once. Material for sequencing was PBMCs. Source of these receptors: a middle-aged man in good health and CMV-seropositive.

This chain joins TRBV30 and TRBJ2-1; the match to TRBD2 covers 14 bases. Germline V gene lookup returns CDR1 GTSNPN and CDR2 SVGIG (reference sequence). V lost 5 bases and J lost 10; bases outside the gene matches: 13. The CDR3 is made up of 16 amino acids. CDR3 sequence reads: CAWVNPGLAGAVEQFF. CDR3 DNA sequence: TGTGCCTGGGTGAATCCGGGACTAGCGGGAGCCGTGGAGCAGTTCTTC.

This clone was counted once. The rearrangement uses TRBV6-5 and TRBJ2-7; D is unclear. V was clipped by 8 bases and J by 2 bases, with 13 bases between them. The CDR3 loop spans 13 amino acids. The V gene's germline CDR1 is MNHEY and CDR2 SVGAGI. The CDR3 bases are TGTGCCAGCTCTCGGTATAACGCCTACGAGCAGTACTTC. It is translated as CASSRYNAYEQYF.

The rearrangement uses TRBV19 and TRBJ1-5; maybe TRBD1 (6 bases). Germline V CDR1 and CDR2: LNHDA, SQIVND (reference sequence). The V gene lost 5 bases and the J gene lost 0 bases, with 23 bases spanning the gap. The CDR3 has 19 amino acids. CDR3 sequence reads: CASSGQSGPLPYSNQPQHF. CDR3 DNA sequence: TGTGCCAGTAGTGGACAGAGTGGGCCGCTCCCTTATAGCAATCAGCCCCAGCATTTT.

Written as DNA, the CDR3 is TGTGCCAGCTCACCACTCAGCGGCACCGGGGAGCTGTTTTTT. This translates into CASSPLSGTGELFF. The chain combines TRBV18 with TRBJ2-2; tentatively, D is TRBD2 (5 bases). This CDR3 has 14 amino acids. V gave up 1 base and J gave up 4 bases, with 7 bases separating them. Per germline, CDR1 KGHSH and CDR2 LQKENI.

The CDR3 sequence is CASSGMTGLNTEAFF. For the CDR3, the DNA is TGCGCCAGCAGCGGGATGACAGGGTTGAACACTGAAGCTTTCTTT. The V and J genes are TRBV5-1 and TRBJ1-1; 7 positions agree with TRBD1. The length of the CDR3 is 15 residues. Trimming took 4 bases from V and 0 from J; bases not matched to a gene: 6. Germline V gene lookup returns CDR1 SGHRS and CDR2 YFSETQ.

This chain links TRBV18 with TRBJ2-5; 7 bases fit TRBD2. Germline V lookup: CDR1 KGHSH, CDR2 LQKENI. The CDR3 length is 13 residues. V was clipped by 3 bases and J by 5 bases; unmatched bases: 3. CDR3 amino acids: CASSPPGGETQYF. For the CDR3, the DNA is TGTGCCAGCTCACCCCCCGGGGGGGAGACCCAGTACTTC.

J is TRBJ1-1 and V is TRBV6-1; 7 positions match TRBD1. The CDR3 is 14 amino acids. J gave up 1 base and V 5 bases, and 4 bases lay outside the gene matches. Germline V CDR1 and CDR2: MNHNS, SASEGT. CDR3 nucleotides: TGTGCCAGCAGTACGACAGGGACGAACACTGAAGCTTTCTTT. This encodes CASSTTGTNTEAFF.

The J gene is TRBJ2-7, the V gene TRBV19; D is unclear. Germline values: CDR1 LNHDA, CDR2 SQIVND (reference sequence). Trimming cost V 1 base and J 3 bases, with 4 bases left between them. CDR3 length: 12 residues. The CDR3, as DNA: TGTGCCAGTAGTATAGGAGGCTACGAGCAGTACTTC. This translates into CASSIGGYEQYF.

J is TRBJ1-2 and V is TRBV29-1, with D tentatively TRBD1 (6 bases). Trimming cost V 7 bases and J 1 base, with 10 bases left between them. The CDR3 totals 12 residues. Germline CDR1 reads SQVTM; CDR2 reads ANQGSEA. This CDR3 reads CSARTDNYGYTF. The CDR3 region has the DNA TGCAGCGCTCGGACAGATAACTATGGCTACACCTTC.

This clone was seen just once. This rearrangement joins TRBV5-8 to TRBJ2-7, with 7 positions matching TRBD2. The CDR3 extends over 14 amino acids. V lost 4 bases and J lost 0; bases outside the gene matches: 4. Germline CDR1 reads SGHTS; CDR2 reads YDEGEE. This CDR3 reads CASSPSGSSYEQYV. DNA for the CDR3: TGTGCCAGCAGCCCTAGCGGTAGCTCCTACGAGCAGTACGTC.

V and J are TRBV4-1 and TRBJ2-7, with 11 bases fitting TRBD2. The CDR3 runs 17 residues. V lost 0 bases and J lost 0; bases outside the gene matches: 4. The germline CDR1 and CDR2 sequences are MGHRA and YSYEKL. The CDR3 DNA reads as TGCGCCAGCAGCCAAGAGGGACTAGCGGCTAGCTCCTACGAGCAGTACTTC. Encoded protein: CASSQEGLAASSYEQYF.

The rearrangement links TRBV7-9 to TRBJ2-7; D may be TRBD1 (5 bases). The V and J ends lost 3 bases and 2 bases respectively, with 11 bases between them. CDR3 length: 14 amino acids. Germline V CDR1 and CDR2: SEHNR, FQNEAQ (reference sequence). Here the CDR3 reads CASSLGLSPYEQYF. The CDR3 bases are TGTGCCAGCAGCTTGGGGCTATCCCCCTACGAGCAGTACTTC.